These 27 T cell receptor beta chains were all obtained from the same sample, sequenced in a study of blood T cell repertoires in COVID-19. TCRdb's copy holds only in-frame clones and misses some; the assay was immunoSEQ multiplex PCR. The sample comprises about 230,000 clones, 70% to 90% of which are singletons, and about 12% rests with the top ten. The sequenced sample was peripheral blood. Receptor source: a woman aged 18-29 years who had recovered from COVID-19.

A few counts support this clone. The rearrangement links TRBV19 to TRBJ1-2, with 11 bases that match TRBD1. V was clipped by 5 bases and J by 4 bases; unmatched bases: 6. Germline V CDR1 and CDR2: LNHDA, SQIVND (reference sequence). This CDR3 comprises 15 residues. The CDR3 region has the DNA TGTGCCAGTAGTCCGGGGACAGGGGGAGGCTATGGCTACACCTTC. As protein: CASSPGTGGGYGYTF.

This rearrangement joins TRBV19 to TRBJ1-1, with D perhaps TRBD1 (6 bases). The CDR3 is 14 residues long. Trimming pared 6 bases from V and 0 bases from J, leaving 11 bases between. Germline lookup yields CDR1 LNHDA and CDR2 SQIVND (reference sequence). The CDR3: CASSARQVNTEAFF. In DNA, the CDR3 is TGTGCCAGTAGCGCTAGACAGGTGAACACTGAAGCTTTCTTT.

This clone was seen just once. The chain recombines TRBV11-2 with TRBJ2-1, with D perhaps matching TRBD2 (6 bases). The V gene's germline CDR1 is SGHAT and CDR2 FQNNGV. The CDR3 extends over 16 amino acids. Trimming shortened V by 4 bases and J by 2 bases, and 15 bases separated the two germline ends. The CDR3 DNA reads as TGTGCCAGCAGCTGGATGGGAGGCGGGGCCTACAATGAGCAGTTCTTC. Protein: CASSWMGGGAYNEQFF.

The V gene is TRBV3-1 (or the pseudogene TRBV3-2), the J gene TRBJ2-3, with 14 bases aligning to TRBD2. The CDR3 totals 18 residues. V shed 5 bases, J shed 5 bases, and the junction held 12 bases outside the gene matches. Germline V gene data show CDR1 as LGHDT and CDR2 as YNNKEL (reference sequence). The CDR3 spells CASSYGLAGGPDGDTQYF. DNA of the CDR3: TGTGCCAGCAGCTACGGACTAGCGGGAGGCCCGGATGGAGATACGCAGTATTTT.

This clone was seen a few times. This chain joins TRBV27 and TRBJ1-6; D not certain. The CDR3 sequence is 14 residues long. Germline CDR1 is MNHEY and CDR2 is SMNVEV (reference sequence). V lost 6 bases and J 10 bases, leaving 16 bases between the germline ends. This chain's CDR3 is CASSVEGFSSPLHF. The CDR3 nucleotides read TGTGCCAGCAGCGTCGAGGGTTTTTCCTCACCCCTCCACTTT.

This clone appeared once. V and J are TRBV6-5 and TRBJ1-1; D ambiguous. The ends were cut back, 2 bases at V and 3 bases at J, with 13 bases in the middle. Germline-derived CDR1 and CDR2 are MNHEY and SVGAGI. There are 15 residues in the CDR3. The CDR3 DNA reads as TGTGCCAGCAGTTACGGGGTAACGGAGGACACTGAAGCTTTCTTT. This codes for CASSYGVTEDTEAFF.

This chain joins TRBV2 and TRBJ2-7; no firm D call. V lost 4 bases and J 6 bases, leaving 7 bases between the germline ends. The CDR3 runs 11 residues. CDR1 and CDR2 (germline): SNHLY, FYNNEI. The CDR3 loop reads CASSASSEQYF. Written as DNA, the CDR3 is TGTGCCAGCAGTGCCTCGAGCGAGCAGTACTTC.

The rearrangement uses TRBV6-5 and TRBJ2-1; tentatively, D is TRBD1 (6 bases). This CDR3 region has 14 residues. Germline-derived CDR1 and CDR2 are MNHEY and SVGAGI. Trimming pared 8 bases from V and 2 bases from J, leaving 13 bases between. The CDR3: CASGRDITYNEQFF. The CDR3 DNA sequence: TGTGCCAGCGGCCGGGACATAACCTACAATGAGCAGTTCTTC.

CDR3 nucleotide sequence: TGTGCCTGGAGTGCCGACACTGAAGCTTTCTTT. Its translation: CAWSADTEAFF. The gene calls are TRBV30 and TRBJ1-1; D uncertain. Trimming cost V 1 base and J 3 bases, with 3 bases left between them. This CDR3 comprises 11 residues. Germline V gene data show CDR1 as GTSNPN and CDR2 as SVGIG (reference sequence). Full variable domain (remainder filled in from reference TRBV30 and TRBJ1-1): SQTIHQWPATLVQPVGSPLSLECTVEGTSNPNLYWYRQAAGRGLQLLFYSVGIGQISSEVPQNLSASRPQDRQFILSSKKLLLSDSGFYLCAWSADTEAFFGQGTRLTVV.

This chain uses TRBV20-1 with TRBJ2-1, with 8 bases aligning to TRBD2. Trimming took 3 bases from V and 14 from J; bases not matched to a gene: 3. This CDR3 is 10 amino acids long. CDR1 is DFQATT and CDR2 is SNEGSKA in the germline V gene (reference sequence). The CDR3 DNA sequence: TGCAGTGCTAGTGGACTAGCCGAGTTCTTC. It encodes CSASGLAEFF.

The chain links TRBV5-4 to TRBJ1-3, with D hard to call. The V gene lost 5 bases and the J gene lost 0 bases, with 12 bases spanning the gap. The CDR3 loop spans 15 amino acids. Germline lookup yields CDR1 SGHNT and CDR2 YYREEE (reference sequence). CDR3 sequence: CASRSFESSGNTIYF. The CDR3 coding sequence is TGTGCCAGCAGGAGCTTTGAGAGCTCTGGAAACACCATATATTTT.

The chain joins TRBV27 to TRBJ2-1, with a tentative D call TRBD2 (6 bases). Germline V gives CDR1 MNHEY, CDR2 SMNVEV (reference sequence). Between the trimmed V and J ends, which lost 6 bases and 4 bases, there was a span of 13 bases. This CDR3 contains 14 residues. The CDR3 DNA sequence: TGTGCCAGCAGAGCCGGGACTCCTTACAATGAGCAGTTCTTC. Protein product: CASRAGTPYNEQFF.

This clone was counted between two and nine times. The chain couples TRBV6-6 to TRBJ1-5; TRBD1 is a possible D gene (5 bases). The V end was cut by 5 bases, the J end by 4 bases, with 6 bases between. CDR3 size: 12 residues. Germline CDR1 is MNHNY and CDR2 is SVGAGI (reference sequence). CDR3 loop: CASSPGNQPQHF. CDR3 in DNA: TGTGCCAGCAGTCCAGGGAATCAGCCCCAGCATTTT.

This clone came up once. The V and J genes are TRBV10-2 and TRBJ2-7; TRBD2 matches at 10 bases. The V gene's germline CDR1 is WSHSY and CDR2 SAAADI. There are 13 residues in the CDR3. V lost 7 bases and J lost 3; bases outside the gene matches: 3. CDR3 in amino acids: CASTGLADYEQYF. CDR3 nucleotides: TGCGCCAGCACCGGACTAGCGGACTACGAGCAGTACTTC.

This chain joins TRBV11-2 and TRBJ2-7; a weak D match, TRBD2 (6 bases). V was cut by 5 bases and J by 3 bases, with 11 bases left in between. This CDR3 spans 13 amino acids. In germline, CDR1 is SGHAT, CDR2 FQNNGV. CDR3 sequence: CASSRDSFYEQYF. CDR3 bases: TGTGCCAGCAGCCGGGACTCCTTCTACGAGCAGTACTTC.

V is TRBV7-8 and J is TRBJ2-1; 16 bases line up with TRBD2. CDR3 length equals 18 residues. V was clipped by 4 bases and J by 1 base; unmatched bases: 4. Germline values: CDR1 SGHVS, CDR2 FQNEAQ. CDR3 residues: CASSYGTSGRDSYNEQFF. DNA for the CDR3: TGTGCCAGCAGCTATGGGACTAGCGGGAGGGATTCCTACAATGAGCAGTTCTTC.

DNA for the CDR3: TGTGCCAGCAGCTTAGCCTGGACAGGGCGAAGCTCTGGGGCCAACGTCCTGACTTTC. Translated, it gives CASSLAWTGRSSGANVLTF. The chain has TRBV7-9 and TRBJ2-6; 8 bases fit TRBD1. Germline trimming cut 0 bases from V and 0 bases from J; bases unmatched to any gene: 7. There are 19 residues in the CDR3. Germline V gene lookup returns CDR1 SEHNR and CDR2 FQNEAQ (reference sequence).

The chain employs TRBV18 and TRBJ1-4; 11 nucleotides agree with TRBD1. After removal of 0 bases from V and 8 bases from J, the junction contained 2 bases not matched to a gene. This CDR3 has 15 residues. Germline V gives CDR1 KGHSH, CDR2 LQKENI. This CDR3 is CASSPPDRGREKLFF. In nucleotides, the CDR3 is TGTGCCAGCTCACCACCGGACAGGGGGCGAGAAAAACTGTTTTTT.

This clone has only one observation. The rearrangement joins TRBV20-1 to TRBJ1-2, with D unclear. This CDR3 spans 11 amino acids. Looked up from germline, CDR1 is DFQATT and CDR2 is SNEGSKA (reference sequence). Trimming stripped 8 bases from V and 13 bases from J, with 20 bases between. CDR3 residues: CSCYGGGLPTF. The CDR3 region has the DNA TGCAGTTGCTATGGAGGAGGCTTGCCCACCTTC.

This chain uses TRBV7-9 with TRBJ2-3, with 9 bases aligning to TRBD2. Losses at the gene ends were 6 bases for V and 5 bases for J; bases not matched to a gene: 9. Germline CDR1 is SEHNR and CDR2 is FQNEAQ (reference sequence). The CDR3 has 15 amino acids. CDR3 nucleotide sequence: TGTGCCAGCAGTTTTAATAGCGGGAGAGGAGATACGCAGTATTTT. Encoded protein: CASSFNSGRGDTQYF.

V and J are TRBV18 and TRBJ1-2; TRBD1 agrees at 7 bases. CDR1 is KGHSH, CDR2 LQKENI, per germline. The V gene end was trimmed by 6 bases and the J gene end by 6 bases; junction bases not matched to a gene: 7. The CDR3 extends over 13 amino acids. The CDR3 loop is CASSRQGGDGYTF. The CDR3 nucleotides are TGTGCCAGCTCGCGACAGGGCGGCGATGGCTACACCTTC. Together with reference TRBV18 and TRBJ1-2, the CDR3 gives the full variable domain: NAGVMQNPRHLVRRRGQEARLRCSPMKGHSHVYWYRQLPEEGLKFMVYLQKENIIDESGMPKERFSAEFPKEGPSILRIQQVVRGDSAAYFCASSRQGGDGYTFGSGTRLTVV.

The chain links TRBV7-2 to TRBJ1-5; 7 bases align to TRBD1. J was trimmed by 5 bases and V by 4 bases; bases with no gene match: 8. The CDR3 has 15 residues. CDR1 and CDR2 from the germline V gene are SGHTA and FQGNSA. The CDR3 reads CASSSDTGVYQPQHF. The DNA for the CDR3 is TGTGCCAGCAGCTCCGATACAGGGGTCTATCAGCCCCAGCATTTT.

The chain uses TRBV4-2 and TRBJ2-6; TRBD2 matches 7 bases. Trimming took 0 bases from V and 4 from J; bases not matched to a gene: 6. The germline CDR1 and CDR2 sequences are LGHNA and YNFKEQ. The CDR3 spans 17 residues. For the CDR3, the DNA is TGTGCCAGCAGCCAAGATCTGGGAGGGCACGGGGCCAACGTCCTGACTTTC. Translation gives CASSQDLGGHGANVLTF.

This chain connects TRBV6-5 to TRBJ2-7; D uncertain. Germline values: CDR1 MNHEY, CDR2 SVGAGI. This CDR3 has 14 amino acids. Trimming cost V 10 bases and J 0 bases, with 16 bases left between them. The DNA for the CDR3 is TGTGCCACCCGCCCAACCCACACCTCCTACGAGCAGTACTTC. Protein product: CATRPTHTSYEQYF.

The rearrangement joins TRBV11-2 to TRBJ1-2; the D gene is possibly TRBD1 (6 bases). With 1 base removed from V and 8 bases from J, the gap between germline ends came to 8 bases. This CDR3 comprises 12 residues. Germline V lookup: CDR1 SGHAT, CDR2 FQNNGV. The CDR3 spells CASSLATGGYTF. The CDR3 region has the DNA TGTGCCAGCAGCTTAGCGACAGGCGGCTACACCTTC. The full variable domain, its missing parts supplied by reference TRBV11-2 and TRBJ1-2, is EAGVAQSPRYKIIEKRQSVAFWCNPISGHATLYWYQQILGQGPKLLIQFQNNGVVDDSQLPKDRFSAERLKGVDSTLKIQPAKLEDSAVYLCASSLATGGYTFGSGTRLTVV.

The rearrangement links TRBV28 to TRBJ1-2; no firm D call. This CDR3 contains 12 residues. The germline CDR1 and CDR2 sequences are MDHEN and SYDVKM. Trimming pared 4 bases from V and 8 bases from J, leaving 11 bases between. CDR3 in amino acids: CASSSAPMGYTF. CDR3 DNA sequence: TGTGCCAGCAGTTCCGCGCCAATGGGCTACACCTTC.

The genes are TRBV7-8 and TRBJ2-1, with 8 bases identical to TRBD2. The CDR3 is 15 amino acids. CDR1 and CDR2 (germline): SGHVS, FQNEAQ. V lost 4 bases, J lost 2 bases, and 4 bases stayed unmatched. The CDR3 region has the DNA TGTGCCAGCAGCTCTTTAGCGGGGCCCTACAATGAGCAGTTCTTC. Protein: CASSSLAGPYNEQFF. Drawing the rest from reference TRBV7-8 and TRBJ2-1, the complete variable domain is GAGVSQSPRYKVAKRGQDVALRCDPISGHVSLFWYQQALGQGPEFLTYFQNEAQLDKSGLPSDRFFAERPEGSVSTLKIQRTQQEDSAVYLCASSSLAGPYNEQFFGPGTRLTVL.